A few counts support the clone carrying this T cell receptor beta chain. Antigen specificity is unknown. Only healthy Caucasians were included as donors. Trimming left V 5 bases short and J 3 bases short, with 15 bases between. This CDR3 has 15 amino acids. The germline gives CDR1 SGHAT, CDR2 FQNNGV. These data are taken from a study of identical twins. Study observations and caveats: One should note that invariant MAIT and iNKT cells could partly confound zero-insertion analyses. Models, which agreed with sharing between unrelated individuals, nonetheless underestimated the out-of-frame TCR alpha sharing seen in monozygotic twins.

Unique molecular identifiers were present on cDNA, and template switching added a universal primer site. TCRdb re-called the 5' RACE reads through MiXCR, storing one row per CDR3 protein. The sample shows more than 350,000 distinct CDR3 sequences, about 9% of them seen only once. The source material was naive T cells sorted from blood. This TCR was sampled from a woman in her forties or fifties in good health. This rearrangement joins TRBV11-2 to TRBJ2-3; tentative D call: TRBD2 (5 bases). In DNA, the CDR3 is TGTGCCAGCAGCCCAGGACTTTGGGTTACAGATACGCAGTATTTT. It yields the protein CASSPGLWVTDTQYF.